Reported below is one T cell receptor beta chain. Its target is unknown. A read error may explain this, as a much larger clone is one base away. The sample belongs to a study of identical twins. Study-level results: Whereas memory repertoires showed no such difference, abundant cord blood beta clonotypes carried fewer insertions.

Germline CDR1 is SQVTM and CDR2 is ANQGSEA. This CDR3 has 13 residues. Unique molecular identifiers were present on the cDNA, which also gained a universal primer site by template switching. In TCRdb, the 5' RACE reads were re-called with MiXCR into one record per CDR3 protein. The sample holds roughly 1,500,000 distinct CDR3 sequences, about 32% seen once. The genes are TRBV29-1 and TRBJ2-5, with D tentatively TRBD1 (7 bases). This TCR was recovered from a newborn girl in good health. Sample: cord blood. CDR3 sequence: CNVGGTAKETQYF. DNA for the CDR3: TGCAACGTTGGCGGGACAGCGAAAGAGACCCAGTACTTC.